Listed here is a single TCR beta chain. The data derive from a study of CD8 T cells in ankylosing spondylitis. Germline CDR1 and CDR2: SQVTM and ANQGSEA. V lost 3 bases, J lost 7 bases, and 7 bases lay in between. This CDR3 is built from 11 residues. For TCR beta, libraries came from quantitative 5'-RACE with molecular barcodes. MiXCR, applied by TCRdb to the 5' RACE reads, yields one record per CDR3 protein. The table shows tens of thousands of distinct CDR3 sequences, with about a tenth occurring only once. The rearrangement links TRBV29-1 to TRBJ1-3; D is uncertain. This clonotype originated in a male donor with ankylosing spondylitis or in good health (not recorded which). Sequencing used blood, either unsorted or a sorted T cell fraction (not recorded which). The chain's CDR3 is CSVESRNTIYF. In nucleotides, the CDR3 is TGCAGCGTTGAGTCTAGGAACACCATATATTTT.